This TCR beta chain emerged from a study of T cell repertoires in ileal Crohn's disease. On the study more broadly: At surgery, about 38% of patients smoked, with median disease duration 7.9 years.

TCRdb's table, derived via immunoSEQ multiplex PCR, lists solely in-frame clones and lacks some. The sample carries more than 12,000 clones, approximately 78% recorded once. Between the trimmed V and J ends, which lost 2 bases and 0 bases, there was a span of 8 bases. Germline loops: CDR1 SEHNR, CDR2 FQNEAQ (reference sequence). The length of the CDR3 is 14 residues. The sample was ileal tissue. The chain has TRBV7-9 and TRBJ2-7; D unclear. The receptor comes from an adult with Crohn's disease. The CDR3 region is CASSLYPSSYEQYF. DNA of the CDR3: TGTGCCAGCAGCTTATATCCGTCCTCCTACGAGCAGTACTTC. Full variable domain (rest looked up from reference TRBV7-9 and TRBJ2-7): DTGVSQNPRHKITKRGQNVTFRCDPISEHNRLYWYRQTLGQGPEFLTYFQNEAQLEKSRLLSDRFSAERPKGSFSTLEIQRTEQGDSAMYLCASSLYPSSYEQYFGPGTRLTVT.